These 22 T cell receptor beta chains were sequenced from one sample in a study of OX40 agonist ivuxolimab in advanced cancers. The table came from immunoSEQ multiplex PCR; TCRdb's copy has only in-frame clones and leaves some out. The data hold tens of thousands of clones, with around 83% observed a single time. This sample comprised CD4+ or CD8+ T cells sorted from blood, obtained in a trial of the OX40 agonist ivuxolimab. These receptors all come from an adult with an advanced solid tumor such as melanoma, head and neck, liver or kidney cancer.

The chain combines TRBV19 with TRBJ2-7; D is possibly TRBD2 (5 bases). Between the trimmed V and J ends, which lost 1 base and 7 bases, there was a span of 14 bases. This CDR3 spans 14 amino acids. CDR1 is LNHDA and CDR2 is SQIVND in the germline V gene (reference sequence). As DNA, the CDR3 is TGTGCCAGTAGTATAGCAGCCATAGAGGGTGAGCAGTACTTC. It translates to CASSIAAIEGEQYF.

The chain joins TRBV9 to TRBJ1-1, with no clear D. This CDR3 contains 13 residues. The V end was cut by 0 bases, the J end by 5 bases, with 8 bases between. The germline gives CDR1 SGDLS, CDR2 YYNGEE. The CDR3 loop reads CASSVEARTEAFF. CDR3 DNA: TGTGCCAGCAGCGTAGAGGCGAGGACTGAAGCTTTCTTT.

This chain links TRBV28 with TRBJ1-2; 8 positions agree with TRBD1. In germline, CDR1 is MDHEN, CDR2 SYDVKM. V shed 4 bases, J shed 5 bases, and the junction held 12 bases outside the gene matches. This CDR3 is 16 amino acids long. CDR3 sequence (DNA): TGTGCCAGCAGTTCTCCCGGCCCAGGGGGCGGGTATGGCTACACCTTC. It translates to CASSSPGPGGGYGYTF.

J is TRBJ2-1 and V is TRBV7-2; no definite D call. V was shortened by 1 base and J by 8 bases, with 12 bases between the two germline ends. The length of the CDR3 is 14 residues. The germline gives CDR1 SGHTA, CDR2 FQGNSA. CDR3 sequence (DNA): TGTGCCAGCAGCTTAGTGGGTTGGTCCGATGAGCAGTTCTTC. It is translated as CASSLVGWSDEQFF.

The chain recombines TRBV6-5 with TRBJ2-1; 9 nucleotides align to TRBD2. Germline CDR1 is MNHEY and CDR2 is SVGAGI. The CDR3 contains 14 residues. The V segment lost 0 bases and the J segment 8 bases; nucleotides outside the gene matches: 2. Written as DNA, the CDR3 is TGTGCCAGCAGTTACTCTTGGACTAGCGATGAGCAGTTCTTC. It is translated as CASSYSWTSDEQFF.

The chain uses TRBV10-1 and TRBJ1-5; D ambiguous. The CDR3 extends over 15 amino acids. Trimming took off 6 bases at V and 7 bases at J, with 19 bases between the two ends. In germline, CDR1 is WNHNN, CDR2 SYGVQD (reference sequence). CDR3 coding DNA: TGCGCCAGCAGCTGTTTGTCTGGGAAGATCCAGCCCCAGCATTTT. Encoded protein: CASSCLSGKIQPQHF.

The count of this clone is one. The gene calls are TRBV9 and TRBJ2-2; no clear D. This CDR3 is built from 13 residues. The V end was cut by 5 bases, the J end by 2 bases, with 7 bases between. Germline V CDR1 and CDR2: SGDLS, YYNGEE. Written as DNA, the CDR3 is TGTGCCAGCAGGGGCGGAAACACCGGGGAGCTGTTTTTT. Translated, it gives CASRGGNTGELFF. Combining the CDR3 with reference TRBV9 and TRBJ2-2 gives the whole variable domain DSGVTQTPKHLITATGQRVTLRCSPRSGDLSVYWYQQSLDQGLQFLIQYYNGEERAKGNILERFSAQQFPDLHSELNLSSLELGDSALYFCASRGGNTGELFFGEGSRLTVL.

The chain is built from TRBV7-2 and TRBJ1-1; TRBD1 might be the D (6 bases). CDR3 size: 14 residues. The V gene lost 4 bases and the J gene lost 4 bases, with 13 bases spanning the gap. Per germline, CDR1 SGHTA and CDR2 FQGNSA. The CDR3 DNA follows: TGTGCCAGCAGCTCTCGGGGGGGCAGCACTGAAGCTTTCTTT. Translated: CASSSRGGSTEAFF.

The V gene is TRBV5-1, the J gene TRBJ1-5, with 9 positions matching TRBD1. The CDR3 contains 18 residues. Trimming at V came to 6 bases and at J to 4 bases, leaving 17 bases not matched to a gene. Germline CDR1 SGHRS, CDR2 YFSETQ. In nucleotides, the CDR3 is TGCGCCAGCACTTCAATCGGGGACAGGGAAGAAAGGAATCAGCCCCAGCATTTT. Its translation is CASTSIGDREERNQPQHF.

This clone turned up a few times. The rearrangement joins TRBV19 to TRBJ2-2; TRBD1 matches at 8 bases. Germline-derived CDR1 and CDR2 are LNHDA and SQIVND (reference sequence). Trimming at V came to 2 bases and at J to 5 bases, leaving 4 bases not matched to a gene. The CDR3 has 15 residues. The CDR3 sequence is CASSIPGGRTGELFF. The CDR3 DNA reads as TGTGCCAGTAGTATACCAGGGGGCAGGACCGGGGAGCTGTTTTTT.

Here the CDR3 reads CASSLFTEAFF. CDR3 nucleotides: TGTGCCAGCAGCTTATTCACTGAAGCTTTCTTT. V usage is TRBV7-2 and J usage is TRBJ1-1; D unclear. CDR3 length: 11 residues. Trimming took off 2 bases at V and 4 bases at J, with 2 bases between the two ends. Germline CDR1 SGHTA, CDR2 FQGNSA.

In the case of this clone: Other DNA sequences in the same sample also yield this CDR3. The J gene is TRBJ2-7, the V gene TRBV10-3; weak D call: TRBD1 (6 bases). CDR3 length equals 13 residues. From germline, CDR1 is ENHRY and CDR2 SYGVKD. V was shortened by 3 bases and J by 1 base, with 7 bases between the two germline ends. CDR3 loop: CAISEGGSYEQYF. CDR3 DNA: TGTGCCATCAGTGAAGGGGGTTCCTACGAGCAGTACTTC.

In its sample, this clone was seen a few times. This chain uses TRBV4-1 with TRBJ2-6; D is ambiguous. Germline CDR1 MGHRA, CDR2 YSYEKL. The V and J ends lost 1 base and 0 bases respectively, with 4 bases between them. This CDR3 has 15 amino acids. The CDR3 loop is CASSQGNSGANVLTF. CDR3 sequence (DNA): TGCGCCAGCAGCCAAGGCAACTCTGGGGCCAACGTCCTGACTTTC.

This clone was found a few times. CDR3 coding DNA: TGTGCCAGCAGCAAAGGAGACCGAAGCCGTGATAGCAATCAGCCCCAGCATTTT. Translating it yields CASSKGDRSRDSNQPQHF. The chain is built from TRBV21-1 and TRBJ1-5. TRBV21-1 corresponds to a pseudogene. The CDR3 spans 18 residues.

This chain uses TRBV13 with TRBJ2-7; 7 bases agree with TRBD1. Germline loops: CDR1 PRHDT, CDR2 FYEKMQ (reference sequence). Germline trimming cut 6 bases from V and 0 bases from J; bases unmatched to any gene: 5. The CDR3 totals 14 residues. The DNA for the CDR3 is TGTGCCAGCAGGGACCGGGACAGCTCCTACGAGCAGTACTTC. It codes for CASRDRDSSYEQYF.

The gene calls are TRBV19 and TRBJ1-6, with D uncertain. The CDR3 has 13 residues. Trimming shortened V by 7 bases and J by 2 bases, and 6 bases separated the two germline ends. Germline CDR1 LNHDA, CDR2 SQIVND (reference sequence). As DNA, the CDR3 is TGTGCCAGTACCGAAACCTATAATTCACCCCTCCACTTT. This codes for CASTETYNSPLHF.

The V and J genes are TRBV28 and TRBJ1-3, with unresolved D. Germline V gene sequence: CDR1 MDHEN, CDR2 SYDVKM. The CDR3 sequence is 15 residues long. V lost 3 bases and J 3 bases, leaving 12 bases between the germline ends. CDR3 nucleotides: TGTGCCAGCAGTTTGCGGCCAGTAAGTGGAAACACCATATATTTT. Translated: CASSLRPVSGNTIYF.

This chain's CDR3 is CASSLMAGVNSPLHF. The DNA of the CDR3 is TGTGCCAGCAGCTTAATGGCAGGGGTTAATTCACCCCTCCACTTT. The gene calls are TRBV7-2 and TRBJ1-6; weak D call: TRBD1 (6 bases). This CDR3 contains 15 residues. V lost 2 bases, J lost 6 bases, and 11 bases lay in between. Germline V lookup: CDR1 SGHTA, CDR2 FQGNSA.

This clone has only one observation. J is TRBJ2-3 and V is TRBV6-1, with TRBD2 matching 7 bases. The CDR3 covers 12 residues. The ends lost 1 base at V and 10 bases at J; junction bases unmatched: 2. Germline values: CDR1 MNHNS, CDR2 SASEGT. The CDR3 coding sequence is TGTGCCAGCAGTGAAGTGGGGGGGGCGCAGTATTTT. Translation gives CASSEVGGAQYF.

The chain couples TRBV5-1 to TRBJ1-2; weak D call: TRBD1 (5 bases). V lost 4 bases to trimming and J lost 6 bases, with 13 bases between them. The CDR3 length is 13 residues. CDR1 SGHRS and CDR2 YFSETQ come from the germline V gene. CDR3 coding DNA: TGCGCCAGCAGCCGGGGGAGGGGCGATGGCTACACCTTC. Translation: CASSRGRGDGYTF. Filled out from reference TRBV5-1 and TRBJ1-2, the complete variable domain reads KAGVTQTPRYLIKTRGQQVTLSCSPISGHRSVSWYQQTPGQGLQFLFEYFSETQRNKGNFPGRFSGRQFSNSRSEMNVSTLELGDSALYLCASSRGRGDGYTFGSGTRLTVV.

This clone appeared once. The chain employs TRBV6-4 and TRBJ2-1; the D gene could be TRBD1 or TRBD2 (5 bases each). The CDR3 is 13 amino acids. V gave up 8 bases and J gave up 9 bases, with 17 bases separating them. CDR1 is MRHNA and CDR2 is SNTAGT in the germline V gene. CDR3 loop: CASSGARGSEQFF. The CDR3 DNA reads TGTGCCAGCTCTGGAGCCCGGGGCAGTGAGCAGTTCTTC.

The chain has TRBV7-9 and TRBJ1-2; D is undetermined. Germline V gives CDR1 SEHNR, CDR2 FQNEAQ (reference sequence). Trimming removed 5 bases at V and 2 bases at J, with 9 bases between. The length of the CDR3 is 13 residues. CDR3 in amino acids: CASSQDGNYGYTF. CDR3 DNA: TGTGCCAGCAGCCAGGACGGGAACTATGGCTACACCTTC.